What follows are 17 T cell receptor beta chains derived from one specimen sequenced in a study of blood T cell repertoires in COVID-19. Only in-frame clones appear in the TCRdb table, and some are missing; sequencing was by immunoSEQ multiplex PCR. The sample shows some 89,000 clones, just over 90% of them seen only once. Sample: peripheral blood. These receptors were collected from a man between 60 and 75 years old with acute or convalescent COVID-19.

CDR3 sequence: CASSSYRTGNTEAFF. The DNA for the CDR3 is TGTGCCAGCAGCTCGTATCGGACAGGGAACACTGAAGCTTTCTTT. V usage is TRBV7-9 and J usage is TRBJ1-1; 7 bases agree with TRBD1. The CDR3 covers 15 residues. The V gene's germline CDR1 is SEHNR and CDR2 FQNEAQ (reference sequence). V lost 4 bases to trimming and J lost 1 base; unmatched junction nucleotides: 6.

The V call is TRBV18, the J call TRBJ1-1, with a tentative D call TRBD1 (5 bases). V gave up 2 bases and J gave up 2 bases, with 6 bases separating them. The CDR3 is made up of 13 amino acids. The germline V gene encodes CDR1 KGHSH and CDR2 LQKENI. CDR3 DNA sequence: TGTGCCAGCTCACCAGGGGCTAACACTGAAGCTTTCTTT. This gives the protein CASSPGANTEAFF.

This clone was seen just once. J is TRBJ2-7 and V is TRBV3-1 (or the pseudogene TRBV3-2), with TRBD1 matching 9 bases. The CDR3 extends over 16 amino acids. The V segment lost 5 bases and the J segment 5 bases; nucleotides outside the gene matches: 13. CDR1 is LGHDT, CDR2 YNNKEL, per germline (reference sequence). Written as DNA, the CDR3 is TGTGCCAGCAGCGACCCAATTGGGACAGGGCTTAACGAGCAGTACTTC. Translating it yields CASSDPIGTGLNEQYF.

The sample holds a few counts of this clone. V usage is TRBV7-2 and J usage is TRBJ1-1, with 7 bases aligning to TRBD1. Germline assignment: CDR1 SGHTA and CDR2 FQGNSA. The junction had 2 bases not matched to a gene; V was cut back by 3 bases and J by 4 bases. CDR3 length: 13 residues. DNA for the CDR3: TGTGCCAGCAGCTTGACAGGGATCACTGAAGCTTTCTTT. This codes for CASSLTGITEAFF.

The chain carries TRBV7-8 and TRBJ1-1; D might be TRBD1 (5 bases). Trimming left V 5 bases short and J 8 bases short, with 18 bases between. CDR1 SGHVS and CDR2 FQNEAQ come from the germline V gene. This CDR3 region has 14 residues. The CDR3: CASSRAGGWAEAFF. The CDR3, as DNA: TGTGCCAGCAGCCGAGCGGGGGGTTGGGCCGAAGCTTTCTTT.

The V and J genes are TRBV4-2 and TRBJ2-2; no clear D gene. In germline, CDR1 is LGHNA, CDR2 YNFKEQ. The CDR3 runs to 15 residues. Trimming stripped 0 bases from V and 5 bases from J, with 10 bases between. The CDR3 protein is CASSQDPTETGELFF. The CDR3 DNA sequence: TGTGCCAGCAGCCAAGATCCTACAGAGACCGGGGAGCTGTTTTTT.

The genes are TRBV10-3 and TRBJ2-1; 10 bases are shared with TRBD2. V was clipped by 5 bases and J by 12 bases; unmatched bases: 16. Germline V gene lookup returns CDR1 ENHRY and CDR2 SYGVKD. The CDR3 has 16 residues. The CDR3 nucleotides are TGTGCCATCAGTACCCCTACTAGCGGGGAGCCCCAGGGGCAGTTCTTC. Translated: CAISTPTSGEPQGQFF.

This clone was seen ten or more times. The genes are TRBV11-2 and TRBJ1-1; D call uncertain. V lost 1 base and J lost 1, with 4 bases in between. The germline gives CDR1 SGHAT, CDR2 FQNNGV. CDR3 length: 13 amino acids. CDR3 DNA sequence: TGTGCCAGCAGCTTAGCCCAGAACACTGAAGCTTTCTTT. Protein product: CASSLAQNTEAFF. Full variable domain (rest looked up from reference TRBV11-2 and TRBJ1-1): EAGVAQSPRYKIIEKRQSVAFWCNPISGHATLYWYQQILGQGPKLLIQFQNNGVVDDSQLPKDRFSAERLKGVDSTLKIQPAKLEDSAVYLCASSLAQNTEAFFGQGTRLTVV.

The chain has TRBV7-2 and TRBJ1-1; perhaps TRBD1 as D (5 bases). V was clipped by 6 bases and J by 1 base, with 15 bases between them. Per germline, CDR1 SGHTA and CDR2 FQGNSA. The CDR3 length is 15 residues. The CDR3: CASRTSRARNTEAFF. The DNA of the CDR3 is TGTGCCAGCAGGACCTCCAGGGCTAGGAACACTGAAGCTTTCTTT.

This clone was seen a single time. This sequence joins TRBV29-1 and TRBJ1-1; 7 positions match TRBD1. The CDR3 length is 12 residues. Germline CDR1 is SQVTM and CDR2 is ANQGSEA. V was clipped by 6 bases and J by 6 bases; unmatched bases: 7. CDR3 in amino acids: CSVGNRGSEAFF. The CDR3 DNA follows: TGCAGCGTGGGGAACAGGGGTTCTGAAGCTTTCTTT.

The J gene is TRBJ2-7, the V gene TRBV11-1, with D possibly matching TRBD2 (5 bases). V was shortened by 2 bases and J by 4 bases, with 6 bases between the two germline ends. Germline-derived CDR1 and CDR2 are SGHAT and FQDESV (reference sequence). CDR3 size: 12 residues. CDR3 in amino acids: CASSLPGYEQYF. The DNA of the CDR3 is TGTGCCAGCAGCTTACCGGGGTACGAGCAGTACTTC.

V and J are TRBV5-5 and TRBJ1-1; TRBD1 is a possible D gene (5 bases). This CDR3 has 15 amino acids. Trimming took 6 bases from V and 0 from J, leaving 15 bases between them. Germline CDR1 is SGHKS and CDR2 is YYEKEE (reference sequence). The DNA of the CDR3 is TGTGCCAGCACCCTGGTGGGACTGATGAACACTGAAGCTTTCTTT. As protein: CASTLVGLMNTEAFF.

The CDR3 DNA sequence: TGTGCCAGCAGTGAAGGAGGGGGTACAGCGTCTAATGAAAAACTGTTTTTT. Protein sequence: CASSEGGGTASNEKLFF. The chain joins TRBV2 to TRBJ1-4, with D tentatively TRBD1 (6 bases). The CDR3 is 17 amino acids. V was cut by 1 base and J by 3 bases, with 15 bases left in between. Germline CDR1 is SNHLY and CDR2 is FYNNEI.

V is TRBV2 and J is TRBJ2-5, with D maybe TRBD1 (6 bases). The germline V and J ends were trimmed by 3 bases and 2 bases, with 13 bases remaining between them. Looked up from germline, CDR1 is SNHLY and CDR2 is FYNNEI. The CDR3 has 15 amino acids. CDR3 residues: CASSEGQGPQETQYF. CDR3 DNA: TGTGCCAGCAGTGAGGGTCAGGGGCCGCAAGAGACCCAGTACTTC.

This clone was observed a few times. The chain links TRBV3-1 (or the pseudogene TRBV3-2) to TRBJ2-7; D not certain. CDR3 length: 13 amino acids. With 0 bases removed from V and 1 base from J, the gap between germline ends came to 4 bases. Germline CDR1 reads LGHDT; CDR2 reads YNNKEL (reference sequence). CDR3 sequence (DNA): TGTGCCAGCAGCCAAGAACTGTCCTACGAGCAGTACTTC. This translates into CASSQELSYEQYF.

This clone has just one count. The rearrangement uses TRBV2 and TRBJ1-2; tentative D call: TRBD1 (6 bases). CDR1 and CDR2 from the germline V gene are SNHLY and FYNNEI. With 5 bases removed from V and 3 bases from J, the gap between germline ends came to 10 bases. The CDR3 has 13 amino acids. In nucleotides, the CDR3 is TGTGCCAGCAGTCGACAGGTCCACTATGGCTACACCTTC. It translates to CASSRQVHYGYTF.

The chain uses TRBV7-9 and TRBJ2-6; no clear D. Germline CDR1 and CDR2: SEHNR and FQNEAQ (reference sequence). Trimming cost V 5 bases and J 13 bases, with 12 bases left between them. The CDR3 extends over 12 amino acids. CDR3 nucleotide sequence: TGTGCCAGCAGCCCCCGGAGTGGAGTCCTGACTTTC. Translation gives CASSPRSGVLTF.